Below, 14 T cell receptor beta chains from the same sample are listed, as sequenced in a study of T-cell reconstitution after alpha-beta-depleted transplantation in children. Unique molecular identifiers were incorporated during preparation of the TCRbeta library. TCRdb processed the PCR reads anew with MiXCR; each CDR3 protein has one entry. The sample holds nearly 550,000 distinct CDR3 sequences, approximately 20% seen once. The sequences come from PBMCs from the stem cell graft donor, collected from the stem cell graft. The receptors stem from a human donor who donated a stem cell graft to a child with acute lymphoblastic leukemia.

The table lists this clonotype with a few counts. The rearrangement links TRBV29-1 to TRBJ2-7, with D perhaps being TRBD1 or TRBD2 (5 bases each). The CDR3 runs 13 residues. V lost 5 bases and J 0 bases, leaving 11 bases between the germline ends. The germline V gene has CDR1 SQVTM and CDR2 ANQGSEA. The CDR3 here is CSVFDGTSYEQYF. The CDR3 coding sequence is TGCAGCGTTTTTGACGGGACCTCCTACGAGCAGTACTTC.

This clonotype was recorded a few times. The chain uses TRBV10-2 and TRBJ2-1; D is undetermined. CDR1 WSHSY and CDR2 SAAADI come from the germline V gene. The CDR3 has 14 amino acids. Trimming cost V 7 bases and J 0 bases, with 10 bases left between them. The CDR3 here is CASMKQSSYNEQFF. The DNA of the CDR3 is TGCGCCAGCATGAAACAGAGCTCCTACAATGAGCAGTTCTTC.

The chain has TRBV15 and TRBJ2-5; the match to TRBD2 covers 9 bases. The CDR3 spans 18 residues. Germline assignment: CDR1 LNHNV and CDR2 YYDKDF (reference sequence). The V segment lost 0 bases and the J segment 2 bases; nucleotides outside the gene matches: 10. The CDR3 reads CATSRDLYTSGWQETQYF. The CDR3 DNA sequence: TGTGCCACCAGCAGAGACCTATATACTAGCGGGTGGCAAGAGACCCAGTACTTC. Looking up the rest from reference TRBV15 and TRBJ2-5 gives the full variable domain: DAMVIQNPRYQVTQFGKPVTLSCSQTLNHNVMYWYQQKSSQAPKLLFHYYDKDFNNEADTPDNFQSRRPNTSFCFLDIRSPGLGDTAMYLCATSRDLYTSGWQETQYFGPGTRLLVL.

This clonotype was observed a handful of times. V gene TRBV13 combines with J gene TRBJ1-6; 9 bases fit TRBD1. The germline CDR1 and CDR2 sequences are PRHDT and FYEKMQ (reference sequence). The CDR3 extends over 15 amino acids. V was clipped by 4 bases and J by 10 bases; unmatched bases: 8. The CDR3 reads CASSSWGQGDSPLHF. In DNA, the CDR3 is TGTGCCAGCAGCTCGTGGGGACAGGGTGACTCACCCCTCCACTTT.

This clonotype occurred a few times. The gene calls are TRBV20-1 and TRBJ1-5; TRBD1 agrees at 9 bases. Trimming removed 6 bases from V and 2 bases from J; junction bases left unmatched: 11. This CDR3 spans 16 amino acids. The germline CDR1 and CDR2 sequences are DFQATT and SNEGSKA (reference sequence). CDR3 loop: CSAPGQGWYGNQPQHF. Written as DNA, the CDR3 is TGCAGTGCCCCGGGACAGGGTTGGTATGGCAATCAGCCCCAGCATTTT.

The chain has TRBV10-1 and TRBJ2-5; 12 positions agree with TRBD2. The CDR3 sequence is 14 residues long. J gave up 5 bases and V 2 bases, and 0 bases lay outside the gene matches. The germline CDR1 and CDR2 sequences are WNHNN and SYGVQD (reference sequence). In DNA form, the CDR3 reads TGCGCCAGCAGTGAGGGGACTAGCGGGGAGACCCAGTACTTC. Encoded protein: CASSEGTSGETQYF.

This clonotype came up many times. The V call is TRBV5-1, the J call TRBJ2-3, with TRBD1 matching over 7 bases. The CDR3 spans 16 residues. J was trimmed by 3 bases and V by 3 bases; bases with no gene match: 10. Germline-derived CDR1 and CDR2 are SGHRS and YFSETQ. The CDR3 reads CASSYYGTATTDTQYF. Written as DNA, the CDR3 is TGCGCCAGCAGCTACTACGGGACAGCTACAACAGATACGCAGTATTTT.

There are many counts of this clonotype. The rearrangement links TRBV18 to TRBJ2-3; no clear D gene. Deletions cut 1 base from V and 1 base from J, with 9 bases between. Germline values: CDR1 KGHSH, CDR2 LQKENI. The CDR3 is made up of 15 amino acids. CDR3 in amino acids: CASSPRRGRTDTQYF. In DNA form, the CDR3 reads TGTGCCAGCTCACCACGCCGAGGACGCACAGATACGCAGTATTTT.

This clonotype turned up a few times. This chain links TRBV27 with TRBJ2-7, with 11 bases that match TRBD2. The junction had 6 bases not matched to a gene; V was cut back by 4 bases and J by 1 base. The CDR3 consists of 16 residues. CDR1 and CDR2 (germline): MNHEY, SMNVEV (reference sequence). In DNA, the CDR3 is TGTGCCAGCAGTTCTATACTAGCGGGAGCTTCCTACGAGCAGTACTTC. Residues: CASSSILAGASYEQYF.

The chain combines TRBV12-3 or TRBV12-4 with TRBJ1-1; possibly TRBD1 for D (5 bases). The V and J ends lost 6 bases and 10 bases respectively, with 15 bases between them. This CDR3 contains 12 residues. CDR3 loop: CASRNPGRRAFF. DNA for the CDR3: TGTGCCAGCAGGAATCCGGGACGCAGAGCTTTCTTT.

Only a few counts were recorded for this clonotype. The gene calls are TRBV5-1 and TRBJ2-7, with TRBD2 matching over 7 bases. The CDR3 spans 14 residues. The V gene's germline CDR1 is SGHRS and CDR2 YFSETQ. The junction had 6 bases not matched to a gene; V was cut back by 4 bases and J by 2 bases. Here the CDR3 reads CASSTRDYPYEQYF. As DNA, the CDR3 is TGCGCCAGCAGCACCCGGGACTATCCCTACGAGCAGTACTTC.

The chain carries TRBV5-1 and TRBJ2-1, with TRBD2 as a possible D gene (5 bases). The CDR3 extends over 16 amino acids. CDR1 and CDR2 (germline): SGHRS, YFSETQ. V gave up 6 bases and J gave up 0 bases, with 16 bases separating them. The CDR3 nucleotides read TGCGCCAGCACCCCAACGCCCGGGATCTCCTACAATGAGCAGTTCTTC. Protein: CASTPTPGISYNEQFF.

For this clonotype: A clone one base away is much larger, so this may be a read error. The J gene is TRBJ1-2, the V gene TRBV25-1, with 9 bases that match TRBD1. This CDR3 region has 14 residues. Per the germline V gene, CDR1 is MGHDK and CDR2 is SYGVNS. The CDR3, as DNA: TGTGCCAGCAGGATCGGGACAGGGACATATGGCCACACCTTC. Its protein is CASRIGTGTYGHTF.

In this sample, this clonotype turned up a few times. CDR3 bases: TGTGCCAGCAGCCGCTCGAATTCACCCCTCCACTTT. This sequence encodes CASSRSNSPLHF. The chain joins TRBV2 to TRBJ1-6; no clear D gene. Germline lookup yields CDR1 SNHLY and CDR2 FYNNEI. V was clipped by 6 bases and J by 7 bases, with 7 bases between them. This CDR3 contains 12 residues. The full variable domain, with the rest looked up from reference TRBV2 and TRBJ1-6, is EPEVTQTPSHQVTQMGQEVILRCVPISNHLYFYWYRQILGQKVEFLVSFYNNEISEKSEIFDDQFSVERPDGSNFTLKIRSTKLEDSAMYFCASSRSNSPLHFGNGTRLTVT.